Presented here are 18 T cell receptor beta chains from one specimen sequenced in a study of T cell responses to AZD1222 COVID-19 vaccine. Sequencing used immunoSEQ multiplex PCR; TCRdb keeps in-frame clones, though not all of them. The data show 150,000 to 200,000 clones, 90% to 95% seen once. The source was peripheral blood, collected 28 days after the second AZD1222 dose. Receptor source: an adult who received the AZD1222 COVID-19 vaccine.

The chain recombines TRBV7-2 with TRBJ2-5; 7 positions match TRBD2. CDR1 SGHTA and CDR2 FQGNSA come from the germline V gene. This CDR3 spans 13 amino acids. V dropped 2 bases and J dropped 5; count of bases not matched to a gene: 2. The CDR3 loop is CASSLRGGETQYF. In DNA, the CDR3 is TGTGCCAGCAGCTTAAGGGGAGGGGAGACCCAGTACTTC.

The chain recombines TRBV10-3 with TRBJ1-3; the D is unclear. Germline V CDR1 and CDR2: ENHRY, SYGVKD. The CDR3 is made up of 16 amino acids. Between the trimmed V and J ends, which lost 3 bases and 0 bases, there was a span of 12 bases. The CDR3 DNA reads as TGTGCCATCAGTGATTTAGGCAGAAACTCTGGAAACACCATATATTTT. Residues: CAISDLGRNSGNTIYF.

This chain uses TRBV4-1 with TRBJ1-2; D remains ambiguous. The V gene lost 1 base and the J gene lost 6 bases, with 15 bases spanning the gap. CDR3 length equals 15 residues. Germline lookup yields CDR1 MGHRA and CDR2 YSYEKL. The DNA of the CDR3 is TGCGCCAGCAGCCAAGCCAAAACGGTTAATCATGGCTACACCTTC. Its protein product is CASSQAKTVNHGYTF.

This rearrangement joins TRBV7-9 to TRBJ1-1; weak D call: TRBD1 (5 bases). Trimming took off 1 base at V and 5 bases at J, with 11 bases between the two ends. The CDR3 sequence is 14 residues long. Per germline, CDR1 SEHNR and CDR2 FQNEAQ (reference sequence). Here the CDR3 reads CASSLEVKGTEAFF. The CDR3 DNA reads TGTGCCAGCAGCTTAGAGGTCAAGGGGACTGAAGCTTTCTTT.

This chain links TRBV5-1 with TRBJ1-1; D unclear. The CDR3 contains 13 residues. Trimming removed 5 bases at V and 1 base at J, with 9 bases between. CDR1 is SGHRS and CDR2 is YFSETQ in the germline V gene. As DNA, the CDR3 is TGCGCCAGCAGACAAACTAAGAACACTGAAGCTTTCTTT. This sequence encodes CASRQTKNTEAFF.

The V and J genes are TRBV10-3 and TRBJ1-1, with 9 positions matching TRBD1. Per the germline V gene, CDR1 is ENHRY and CDR2 is SYGVKD. The V and J ends lost 3 bases and 3 bases, in that order; junction bases with no gene match: 8. The CDR3 extends over 16 amino acids. As DNA, the CDR3 is TGTGCCATCAGTGATTCGGACCGGGACAGGGACACTGAAGCTTTCTTT. It is translated as CAISDSDRDRDTEAFF.

The gene calls are TRBV27 and TRBJ2-7; D ambiguous. Trimming cost V 3 bases and J 6 bases, with 12 bases left between them. This CDR3 region has 13 residues. Per germline, CDR1 MNHEY and CDR2 SMNVEV (reference sequence). CDR3 coding DNA: TGTGCCAGCAGTTTTAGGCGGCCGGGCGAGCAGTACTTC. Its translation: CASSFRRPGEQYF.

The chain carries TRBV19 and TRBJ2-7; D tentatively reads TRBD1 or TRBD2 (6 bases each). Germline-derived CDR1 and CDR2 are LNHDA and SQIVND (reference sequence). CDR3 size: 14 residues. Trimming removed 7 bases from V and 4 bases from J, with 17 bases in between. CDR3 protein: CASKAGGGLYEQYF. The CDR3 DNA reads TGTGCCAGTAAGGCAGGAGGGGGGCTTTACGAGCAGTACTTC.

This chain joins TRBV18 and TRBJ2-4; D may be TRBD1 (5 bases). Trimming stripped 3 bases from V and 0 bases from J, with 15 bases between. In germline, CDR1 is KGHSH, CDR2 LQKENI. The length of the CDR3 is 17 residues. The CDR3 region is CASSPGIRQLAKNIQYF. For the CDR3, the DNA is TGTGCCAGCTCACCGGGAATAAGACAGTTAGCCAAAAACATTCAGTACTTC. Filled out from reference TRBV18 and TRBJ2-4, the complete variable domain reads NAGVMQNPRHLVRRRGQEARLRCSPMKGHSHVYWYRQLPEEGLKFMVYLQKENIIDESGMPKERFSAEFPKEGPSILRIQQVVRGDSAAYFCASSPGIRQLAKNIQYFGAGTRLSVL.

The chain couples TRBV27 to TRBJ2-7, with D possibly TRBD1 on 6 matching bases. CDR1 and CDR2 from the germline V gene are MNHEY and SMNVEV (reference sequence). V was trimmed by 5 bases and J by 3 bases, leaving 11 bases between them. This CDR3 is built from 13 residues. This CDR3 is CASSMDRNYEQYF. Here the CDR3 DNA reads TGTGCCAGCAGTATGGACAGAAACTACGAGCAGTACTTC.

The genes are TRBV19 and TRBJ1-1; TRBD1 is a possible D gene (6 bases). The CDR3 totals 14 residues. Germline V gene sequence: CDR1 LNHDA, CDR2 SQIVND (reference sequence). Trimming shortened V by 7 bases and J by 6 bases, and 18 bases separated the two germline ends. The CDR3 protein is CASNPRGGGSEAFF. The DNA of the CDR3 is TGTGCCAGTAACCCGAGAGGGGGAGGCTCTGAAGCTTTCTTT.

The rearrangement uses TRBV28 and TRBJ2-2; D may be TRBD2 (5 bases). Per the germline V gene, CDR1 is MDHEN and CDR2 is SYDVKM. The CDR3 loop spans 13 amino acids. The V end lost 3 bases, the J end lost 6 bases, and 8 bases lay between the germline ends. The chain's CDR3 is CASSFRRPGELFF. The CDR3 coding sequence is TGTGCCAGCAGTTTTAGGAGGCCCGGGGAGCTGTTTTTT.

The chain employs TRBV7-8 and TRBJ2-7; the D gene is possibly TRBD1 (6 bases). This CDR3 region has 14 residues. Trimming removed 2 bases at V and 3 bases at J, with 11 bases between. The germline gives CDR1 SGHVS, CDR2 FQNEAQ. The CDR3 region is CASSLTGIYYEQYF. The CDR3 nucleotides are TGTGCCAGCAGCTTAACAGGGATTTACTACGAGCAGTACTTC.

This clone was seen only a few times. The chain employs TRBV6-2 or TRBV6-3 and TRBJ1-1; unclear D gene. V was clipped by 5 bases and J by 11 bases, with 21 bases between them. CDR3 length equals 14 residues. The germline CDR1 and CDR2 sequences are MNHEY and SVGEGT. The CDR3 loop is CASSPDRHPPRAFF. CDR3 coding DNA: TGTGCCAGCAGTCCGGACCGACATCCCCCTCGGGCTTTCTTT.

This clone appeared once. The J gene is TRBJ1-2, the V gene TRBV2, with 7 bases fitting TRBD1. Germline loops: CDR1 SNHLY, CDR2 FYNNEI. With 6 bases clipped from V and 0 bases from J, the junction kept 1 base outside the gene matches. This CDR3 has 13 residues. The CDR3: CASRQGTNYGYTF. CDR3 in DNA: TGTGCCAGCAGACAGGGGACTAACTATGGCTACACCTTC.

The chain recombines TRBV4-3 with TRBJ2-7; possibly TRBD2 for D (6 bases). The germline V and J ends were trimmed by 4 bases and 2 bases, with 9 bases remaining between them. The CDR3 has 13 amino acids. Germline V gene data show CDR1 as LGHNA and CDR2 as YSLEER. As DNA, the CDR3 is TGCGCCAGCAGCCGGGACTTGGCCTACGAGCAGTACTTC. Amino acids: CASSRDLAYEQYF.

The V call is TRBV19, the J call TRBJ2-7; 7 bases line up with TRBD2. Germline V lookup: CDR1 LNHDA, CDR2 SQIVND (reference sequence). The CDR3 loop spans 15 amino acids. The trim removed 2 bases at V and 4 bases at J, leaving 8 bases unmatched. CDR3 region: CASSISGTTSYEQYF. Here the CDR3 DNA reads TGTGCCAGTAGTATAAGTGGGACTACCTCTTACGAGCAGTACTTC.

The rearrangement joins TRBV28 to TRBJ1-2, with TRBD1 matching over 8 bases. Germline V gene lookup returns CDR1 MDHEN and CDR2 SYDVKM. Trimming cost V 5 bases and J 8 bases; bases outside gene matches: 10. The CDR3 has 14 amino acids. This CDR3 is CASSVHRGGNGYTF. Here the CDR3 DNA reads TGTGCCAGCAGTGTCCACAGGGGGGGAAACGGCTACACCTTC.